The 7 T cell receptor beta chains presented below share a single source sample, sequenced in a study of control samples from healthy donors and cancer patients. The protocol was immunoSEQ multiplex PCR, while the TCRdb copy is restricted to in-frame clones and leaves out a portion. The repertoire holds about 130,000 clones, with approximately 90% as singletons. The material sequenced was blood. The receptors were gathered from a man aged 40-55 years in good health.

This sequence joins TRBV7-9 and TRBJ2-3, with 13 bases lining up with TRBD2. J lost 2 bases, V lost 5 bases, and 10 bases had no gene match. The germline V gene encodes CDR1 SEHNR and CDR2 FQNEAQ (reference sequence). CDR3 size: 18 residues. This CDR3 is CASSISGTSGASTDTQYF. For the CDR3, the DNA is TGTGCCAGCAGCATAAGTGGGACTAGCGGGGCCTCCACAGATACGCAGTATTTT.

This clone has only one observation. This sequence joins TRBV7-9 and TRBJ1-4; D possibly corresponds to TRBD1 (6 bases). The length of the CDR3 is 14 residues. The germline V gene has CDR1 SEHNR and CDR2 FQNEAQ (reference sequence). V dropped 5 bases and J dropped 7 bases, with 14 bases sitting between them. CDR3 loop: CASSSPGGSEKLFF. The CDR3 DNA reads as TGTGCCAGCAGCAGCCCCGGGGGCTCTGAAAAACTGTTTTTT.

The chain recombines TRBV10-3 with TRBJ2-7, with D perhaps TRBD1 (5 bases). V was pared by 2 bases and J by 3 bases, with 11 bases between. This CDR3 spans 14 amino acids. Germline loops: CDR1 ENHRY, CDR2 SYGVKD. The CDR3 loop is CAISEHVRDYEQYF. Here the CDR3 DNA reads TGTGCCATCAGTGAGCATGTCAGGGACTACGAGCAGTACTTC.

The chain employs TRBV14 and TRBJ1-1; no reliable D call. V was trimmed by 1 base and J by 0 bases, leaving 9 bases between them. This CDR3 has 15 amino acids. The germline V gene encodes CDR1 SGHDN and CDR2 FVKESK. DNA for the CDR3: TGTGCCAGCAGCCAAGGTCTAAACATGAACACTGAAGCTTTCTTT. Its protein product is CASSQGLNMNTEAFF.

CDR3 protein: CASSLLRTVPPKMPQHF. For the CDR3, the DNA is TGTGCCAGCAGTTTACTCCGGACAGTCCCTCCCAAGATGCCCCAGCATTTT. The rearrangement links TRBV27 to TRBJ1-5; D possibly corresponds to TRBD1 (6 bases). Trimming took 2 bases from V and 9 from J, leaving 23 bases between them. CDR3 length: 17 residues. Germline CDR1 and CDR2: MNHEY and SMNVEV (reference sequence).

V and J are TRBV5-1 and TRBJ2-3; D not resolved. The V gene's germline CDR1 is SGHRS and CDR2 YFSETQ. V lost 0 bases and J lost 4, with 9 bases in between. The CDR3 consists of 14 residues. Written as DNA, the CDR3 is TGCGCCAGCAGCTTGGACAGAGTAGCAGATACGCAGTATTTT. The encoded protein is CASSLDRVADTQYF.

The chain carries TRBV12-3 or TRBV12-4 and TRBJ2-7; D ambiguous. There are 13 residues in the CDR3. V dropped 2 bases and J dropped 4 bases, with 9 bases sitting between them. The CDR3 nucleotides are TGTGCCAGCAGTTTATATGGAGAGTACGAGCAGTACTTC. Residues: CASSLYGEYEQYF.